The 13 T cell receptor beta chains reported below all come from one sample, sequenced in a study of PD-1 blockade in mismatch repair-deficient tumors. The protocol was immunoSEQ multiplex PCR, while the TCRdb copy is restricted to in-frame clones and leaves out a portion. The sample has some 130,000 clones; almost 90% are singletons. The source material was peripheral blood, sampled 72 weeks after starting pembrolizumab. These receptor sequences come from an adult with mismatch repair-deficient cancer.

The gene calls are TRBV5-4 and TRBJ2-1; no definite D call. Germline CDR1 is SGHNT and CDR2 is YYREEE (reference sequence). The germline V and J ends were trimmed by 2 bases and 3 bases, with 6 bases remaining between them. CDR3 size: 13 residues. The CDR3 nucleotides are TGTGCCAGCAGCTTCCTTGGCTACAATGAGCAGTTCTTC. It codes for CASSFLGYNEQFF.

This clone has a handful of counts. The chain uses TRBV18 and TRBJ2-7, with D unresolved. Germline V CDR1 and CDR2: KGHSH, LQKENI. Trimming removed 1 base at V and 1 base at J, with 5 bases between. The CDR3 loop spans 13 amino acids. CDR3: CASSPLESYEQYF. CDR3 in DNA: TGTGCCAGCTCACCACTAGAATCCTACGAGCAGTACTTC.

As to this clone: One end of the junction varies from germline; a read error may be responsible. The V gene is TRBV7-2, the J gene TRBJ1-1, with a tentative D call TRBD1 (5 bases). The germline gives CDR1 SGHTA, CDR2 FQGNSA. The CDR3 is 13 residues long. This CDR3 is CASSLSGGSDAFF. The DNA of the CDR3 is TGTGCCAGCAGCTTAAGCGGGGGATCTGACGCTTTCTTT.

This chain uses TRBV7-9 with TRBJ2-3; no firm D call. The CDR3 totals 14 residues. Germline lookup yields CDR1 SEHNR and CDR2 FQNEAQ (reference sequence). Trimming cost V 2 bases and J 7 bases, with 13 bases left between them. DNA of the CDR3: TGTGCCAGCAGCTTAAGTTCAGAATCGTATACGCAGTATTTT. Its translation: CASSLSSESYTQYF.

The chain has TRBV9 and TRBJ2-7; 7 bases line up with TRBD1. The CDR3 is made up of 14 amino acids. V was pared by 3 bases and J by 1 base, with 4 bases of the junction left unmatched. From germline, CDR1 is SGDLS and CDR2 YYNGEE. CDR3 in DNA: TGTGCCAGCAGCGAGGGGGCAGGTTCCTACGAGCAGTACTTC. Translated: CASSEGAGSYEQYF.

The chain employs TRBV5-4 and TRBJ2-2, with 10 bases identical to TRBD2. After removal of 0 bases from V and 5 bases from J, the junction contained 13 bases not matched to a gene. The CDR3 runs 19 residues. The germline CDR1 and CDR2 sequences are SGHNT and YYREEE (reference sequence). The CDR3: CASSLEGPAGGPWTGELFF. CDR3 bases: TGTGCCAGCAGCTTGGAAGGACCAGCGGGAGGGCCCTGGACCGGGGAGCTGTTTTTT.

This chain links TRBV14 with TRBJ2-7, with D tentatively TRBD2 (5 bases). This CDR3 spans 14 amino acids. Trimming stripped 4 bases from V and 3 bases from J, with 13 bases between. The germline CDR1 and CDR2 sequences are SGHDN and FVKESK. CDR3 sequence reads: CASSLEGGGYEQYF. In DNA form, the CDR3 reads TGTGCCAGCAGCCTTGAGGGCGGTGGCTACGAGCAGTACTTC.

The V gene is TRBV14, the J gene TRBJ2-7, with D possibly TRBD2 on 5 matching bases. The CDR3 consists of 14 residues. V was shortened by 6 bases and J by 3 bases, with 15 bases between the two germline ends. Germline-derived CDR1 and CDR2 are SGHDN and FVKESK. The CDR3 reads CASSQLEDYYEQYF. The CDR3 DNA follows: TGTGCCAGCAGTCAGCTAGAAGACTACTACGAGCAGTACTTC.

This chain uses TRBV19 with TRBJ1-5; 8 bases line up with TRBD1. V dropped 5 bases and J dropped 2; count of bases not matched to a gene: 5. The CDR3 consists of 15 residues. Per the germline V gene, CDR1 is LNHDA and CDR2 is SQIVND (reference sequence). The CDR3 nucleotides are TGTGCCAGTAGTTGGGCAGGGGGCCGCAATCAGCCCCAGCATTTT. Its translation: CASSWAGGRNQPQHF.

This chain connects TRBV6-5 to TRBJ2-5; 8 nucleotides agree with TRBD2. Looked up from germline, CDR1 is MNHEY and CDR2 is SVGAGI. Losses at the gene ends were 5 bases for V and 5 bases for J; bases not matched to a gene: 10. The CDR3 contains 15 residues. CDR3 sequence (DNA): TGTGCCAGCAGTCAATTTAGCGGGGCGGGGGAGACCCAGTACTTC. Protein sequence: CASSQFSGAGETQYF.

V and J are TRBV5-4 and TRBJ1-2; 9 bases are a match to TRBD1. Trimming took 4 bases from V and 5 from J; bases not matched to a gene: 6. Germline V gene lookup returns CDR1 SGHNT and CDR2 YYREEE (reference sequence). This CDR3 is 14 amino acids long. CDR3 sequence reads: CASSNRDREYGYTF. CDR3 DNA: TGTGCCAGCAGCAACCGGGACAGGGAGTATGGCTACACCTTC.

The gene calls are TRBV29-1 and TRBJ2-7, with D uncertain. V lost 4 bases, J lost 1 base, and 5 bases lay in between. CDR1 is SQVTM, CDR2 ANQGSEA, per germline. The CDR3 has 11 residues. For the CDR3, the DNA is TGCAGCGTTGGCTTTTCCTACGAGCAGTACTTC. It is translated as CSVGFSYEQYF.

Details on this clone: Germline is not matched at one junction end, which may reflect a read error. The chain is built from TRBV30 and TRBJ1-4; perhaps TRBD1 as D (5 bases). Germline V gene lookup returns CDR1 GTSNPN and CDR2 SVGIG (reference sequence). The CDR3 totals 11 residues. This chain's CDR3 is CAWSDRRKTVF. In DNA form, the CDR3 reads TGTGCCTGGAGTGACAGGAGAAAAACTGTTTTT.